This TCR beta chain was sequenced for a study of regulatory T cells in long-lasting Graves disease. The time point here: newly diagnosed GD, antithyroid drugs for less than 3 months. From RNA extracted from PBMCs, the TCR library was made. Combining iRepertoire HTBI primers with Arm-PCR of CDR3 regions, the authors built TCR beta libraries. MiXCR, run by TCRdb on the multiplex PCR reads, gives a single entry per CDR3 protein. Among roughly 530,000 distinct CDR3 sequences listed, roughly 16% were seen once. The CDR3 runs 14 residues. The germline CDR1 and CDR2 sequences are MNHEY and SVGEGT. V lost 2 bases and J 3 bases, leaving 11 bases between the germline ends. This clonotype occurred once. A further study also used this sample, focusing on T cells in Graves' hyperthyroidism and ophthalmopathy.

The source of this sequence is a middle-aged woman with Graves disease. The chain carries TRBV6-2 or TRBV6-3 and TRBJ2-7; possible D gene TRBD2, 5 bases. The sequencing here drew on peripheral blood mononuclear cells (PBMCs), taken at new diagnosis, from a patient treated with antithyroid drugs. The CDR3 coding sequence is TGTGCCAGCAGTTACCTTCGGGGAAGCTACGAGCAGTACTTC. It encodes CASSYLRGSYEQYF.